This TCR beta chain was sequenced during a study of blood T cells in healthy people across ages. Germline V gene data show CDR1 as ENHRY and CDR2 as SYGVKD. Losses at the gene ends were 10 bases for V and 10 bases for J; bases not matched to a gene: 11. This CDR3 is 12 amino acids long. A second PCR of roughly 6 to 12 cycles used a sample-barcoded 5' primer and a J-beta primer mix. TCRdb used MiXCR to reprocess the 5' RACE reads, holding one entry per CDR3 protein. The sample lists about a million distinct CDR3 sequences, 45% to 50% occurring once. Each sample used at least 7 million PBMCs. The TCR was taken from a man aged 25-40 years in good health. This sequence joins TRBV10-3 and TRBJ1-1, with 8 bases that match TRBD1. Material: blood. The CDR3 DNA reads TGTGCCACCTCCGCAGGCCAGGGGGCAGCTTTCTTT. Translation: CATSAGQGAAFF.